Presented here are 22 T cell receptor beta chains from one specimen sequenced in a study of a mutant IDH1 vaccine in newly diagnosed glioma. Indicated time point: week 47, end of study. Every single dose of the vaccine, 300 ug of mutant IDH1 20-mer peptide, came with topical imiquimod. Their cognate antigens are unknown. Clones were sequenced by immunoSEQ multiplex PCR, and TCRdb holds only the in-frame ones, with some missing. The sample shows tens of thousands of clones, around 83% of them seen only once. The sequencing used PBMCs, collected from a glioma patient whose treatment included an IDH1 peptide vaccine. The source of these receptors is a man aged 25 to 45 with glioma.

The chain is built from TRBV5-4 and TRBJ2-7, with D uncertain. There are 18 residues in the CDR3. Trimming removed 0 bases from V and 0 bases from J, with 19 bases in between. Germline V gene lookup returns CDR1 SGHNT and CDR2 YYREEE (reference sequence). CDR3 coding DNA: TGTGCCAGCAGCTTGGAGCCGCCGAGTTATGTGCCCTCCTACGAGCAGTACTTC. Protein product: CASSLEPPSYVPSYEQYF.

The chain joins TRBV6-6 to TRBJ2-5; the D gene could be TRBD1 or TRBD2 (5 bases each). The closer fit of TRBJ2-7 to the DNA end suggests the J call may be wrong. The CDR3 is made up of 14 amino acids. The germline V gene encodes CDR1 MNHNY and CDR2 SVGAGI (reference sequence). CDR3 in DNA: TGTGCCAGCAGTTACGGGGGAACTTTTTACGAGCAGTACTTC. This codes for CASSYGGTFYEQYF.

V and J are TRBV5-1 and TRBJ2-2, with D perhaps matching TRBD2 (6 bases). V dropped 7 bases and J dropped 0 bases, with 10 bases sitting between them. This CDR3 is built from 14 residues. Germline CDR1 is SGHRS and CDR2 is YFSETQ. DNA of the CDR3: TGCGCCAGCGGCGGGGCCTCGAACACCGGGGAGCTGTTTTTT. Translation gives CASGGASNTGELFF.

CDR3 residues: CASSEAWGQGAYEQYF. As DNA, the CDR3 is TGTGCCAGCAGTGAAGCGTGGGGACAGGGGGCCTACGAGCAGTACTTC. The J gene is TRBJ2-7, the V gene TRBV6-1; 11 bases match TRBD1. Germline V gene data show CDR1 as MNHNS and CDR2 as SASEGT. The CDR3 consists of 16 residues. V gave up 0 bases and J gave up 2 bases; unmatched junction bases: 3.

The rearrangement uses TRBV19 and TRBJ2-3, with 11 positions matching TRBD2. V was pared by 2 bases and J by 4 bases, with 2 bases of the junction left unmatched. CDR3 size: 15 residues. Germline lookup yields CDR1 LNHDA and CDR2 SQIVND (reference sequence). The CDR3: CASSIIAGGPDTQYF. Written as DNA, the CDR3 is TGTGCCAGTAGTATAATAGCGGGGGGGCCAGATACGCAGTATTTT.

J is TRBJ2-3 and V is TRBV10-2, with TRBD2 matching 12 bases. This CDR3 contains 16 residues. V gave up 6 bases and J gave up 4 bases; unmatched junction bases: 8. Germline V gene sequence: CDR1 WSHSY, CDR2 SAAADI. The CDR3 sequence is CASRKLAGGEADTQYF. In DNA, the CDR3 is TGCGCCAGCAGAAAACTAGCGGGGGGTGAGGCAGATACGCAGTATTTT.

In this sample, this clone turned up once. This chain connects TRBV27 to TRBJ2-7; TRBD1 matches at 9 bases. Looked up from germline, CDR1 is MNHEY and CDR2 is SMNVEV (reference sequence). Trimming took 0 bases from V and 6 from J; bases not matched to a gene: 3. The CDR3 is 14 amino acids. The chain's CDR3 is CASSLSDRGGEQYF. The CDR3 DNA reads TGTGCCAGCAGTTTATCGGACAGGGGAGGCGAGCAGTACTTC.

This chain joins TRBV5-5 and TRBJ2-7; 9 bases map to TRBD1. V lost 3 bases, J lost 2 bases, and 12 bases stayed unmatched. CDR1 is SGHKS, CDR2 YYEKEE, per germline (reference sequence). This CDR3 is 17 amino acids long. The CDR3 loop reads CASSSIAGTGTTYEQYF. In nucleotides, the CDR3 is TGTGCCAGCAGCTCCATCGCGGGGACAGGGACAACCTACGAGCAGTACTTC.

The chain recombines TRBV2 with TRBJ2-7, with 8 bases aligning to TRBD2. The CDR3 length is 13 residues. Germline-derived CDR1 and CDR2 are SNHLY and FYNNEI. The V gene end was trimmed by 6 bases and the J gene end by 7 bases; junction bases not matched to a gene: 8. CDR3 sequence: CASSPGGGSEQYF. DNA of the CDR3: TGTGCCAGCAGCCCCGGCGGGGGGTCGGAGCAGTACTTC.

V usage is TRBV18 and J usage is TRBJ2-3; unclear D gene. The V end lost 6 bases, the J end lost 2 bases, and 3 bases lay between the germline ends. Germline V CDR1 and CDR2: KGHSH, LQKENI. CDR3 length: 11 amino acids. CDR3 coding DNA: TGTGCCAGCTCCAACACAGATACGCAGTATTTT. Protein: CASSNTDTQYF.

The rearrangement links TRBV18 to TRBJ1-2; no clear D. V shed 2 bases and J shed 4 bases, with 11 bases lying between them. This CDR3 region has 14 residues. In germline, CDR1 is KGHSH, CDR2 LQKENI. The CDR3 bases are TGTGCCAGCTCACCAGAAGGAAACTTCTATGGCTACACCTTC. Translation: CASSPEGNFYGYTF.

The count of this clone is one. The V call is TRBV7-6, the J call TRBJ2-7, with 7 bases lining up with TRBD1. This CDR3 has 14 residues. Germline CDR1 is SGHVS and CDR2 is FNYEAQ. The V segment lost 1 base and the J segment 3 bases; nucleotides outside the gene matches: 3. The CDR3 region is CASSLGGQLYEQYF. CDR3 nucleotides: TGTGCCAGCAGCTTAGGGGGACAGCTCTACGAGCAGTACTTC.

This clone was detected once. The chain combines TRBV5-1 with TRBJ2-7; unclear D gene. This CDR3 is built from 12 residues. Per the germline V gene, CDR1 is SGHRS and CDR2 is YFSETQ. V was trimmed by 1 base and J by 7 bases, leaving 9 bases between them. In nucleotides, the CDR3 is TGCGCCAGCAGCTTGAATTGGGATGAGCAGTACTTC. This sequence encodes CASSLNWDEQYF.

The table lists this clone with a count of one. The J gene is TRBJ1-2, the V gene TRBV15; weak D call: TRBD1 (5 bases). From germline, CDR1 is LNHNV and CDR2 YYDKDF (reference sequence). The CDR3 length is 14 residues. The V end lost 1 base, the J end lost 6 bases, and 12 bases lay between the germline ends. The CDR3 protein is CATSRGRQPDGYTF. DNA for the CDR3: TGTGCCACCAGCAGAGGCAGACAGCCGGATGGCTACACCTTC.

V and J are TRBV5-1 and TRBJ2-3; 11 nucleotides line up with TRBD2. V lost 4 bases and J lost 3; bases outside the gene matches: 10. The germline V gene has CDR1 SGHRS and CDR2 YFSETQ. The CDR3 covers 17 residues. CDR3 sequence (DNA): TGCGCCAGCAGCATGCCCGGAACTAGCGGGGGTACAGATACGCAGTATTTT. Its translation: CASSMPGTSGGTDTQYF.

The chain has TRBV11-2 and TRBJ1-2; no reliable D call. Between the trimmed V and J ends, which lost 3 bases and 3 bases, there was a span of 11 bases. Germline lookup yields CDR1 SGHAT and CDR2 FQNNGV. There are 14 residues in the CDR3. CDR3 DNA sequence: TGTGCCAGCAGCTTCGGACGGTCGGACTATGGCTACACCTTC. The encoded protein is CASSFGRSDYGYTF.

The V gene is TRBV19, the J gene TRBJ2-4; TRBD2 might be the D (5 bases). From germline, CDR1 is LNHDA and CDR2 SQIVND (reference sequence). V was pared by 4 bases and J by 3 bases, with 19 bases between. The CDR3 runs to 17 residues. The CDR3 sequence is CASSTFIQTRGKNIQYF. In nucleotides, the CDR3 is TGTGCCAGTAGTACCTTCATACAGACCCGGGGCAAAAACATTCAGTACTTC.

The chain combines TRBV6-6 with TRBJ2-7, with 7 bases fitting TRBD1. This CDR3 spans 14 amino acids. Germline trimming cut 6 bases from V and 2 bases from J; bases unmatched to any gene: 7. Germline V gene data show CDR1 as MNHNY and CDR2 as SVGAGI (reference sequence). The CDR3 DNA follows: TGTGCCAGCAGCCCCGGGACAGTGACCTACGAGCAGTACTTC. It encodes CASSPGTVTYEQYF.

The genes are TRBV29-1 and TRBJ1-4, with D unresolved. The germline V gene has CDR1 SQVTM and CDR2 ANQGSEA. Trimming removed 7 bases from V and 5 bases from J, with 8 bases in between. The CDR3 is made up of 11 amino acids. Here the CDR3 DNA reads TGCAGCGCCAGAAAAAATGAAAAACTGTTTTTT. This encodes CSARKNEKLFF.

The V and J genes are TRBV13 and TRBJ1-1; D remains unclear. From germline, CDR1 is PRHDT and CDR2 FYEKMQ (reference sequence). V lost 4 bases, J lost 0 bases, and 12 bases lay in between. The length of the CDR3 is 15 residues. The CDR3 protein is CASSSPSLLNTEAFF. CDR3 coding DNA: TGTGCCAGCAGCTCACCGAGCCTTTTGAACACTGAAGCTTTCTTT.

This chain joins TRBV5-4 and TRBJ2-5; tentative D call: TRBD1 (5 bases). The V and J ends lost 4 bases and 5 bases respectively, with 18 bases between them. Per the germline V gene, CDR1 is SGHNT and CDR2 is YYREEE (reference sequence). This CDR3 spans 15 amino acids. The CDR3 sequence: CASSTQGAIGETQYF. DNA for the CDR3: TGTGCCAGCAGCACCCAGGGTGCCATCGGGGAGACCCAGTACTTC.

The chain has TRBV2 and TRBJ1-5; tentatively, D is TRBD1 (5 bases). V gave up 4 bases and J gave up 0 bases, with 10 bases separating them. Germline CDR1 and CDR2: SNHLY and FYNNEI. This CDR3 is built from 15 residues. As DNA, the CDR3 is TGTGCCAGCAGTGGACAGAAACATAGCAATCAGCCCCAGCATTTT. Translating gives CASSGQKHSNQPQHF.